This T cell receptor (beta chain) is from a study of blood T cells in healthy people across ages. Background on the study: In model experiments, template switching was able to capture about one barcoded beta molecule for every two T cells that were present.

The length of the CDR3 is 14 residues. Germline V gives CDR1 LGHNT, CDR2 FRNRAP. With 7 bases removed from V and 0 bases from J, the gap between germline ends came to 11 bases. Whole-study results and caveats: PBMCs left unsorted prevented a conclusive naive versus antigen-experienced comparison. Estimates based on one million T cells were treated as lower bounds.

Using a J-beta primer mix together with a sample-barcoded 5' primer, a second PCR was run for about 6 to 11 cycles. MiXCR was run by TCRdb on the 5' RACE reads, yielding one entry per CDR3 protein. The profile shows hundreds of thousands of distinct CDR3 sequences, around two fifths of them singletons. On this clonotype itself: What it recognizes is unknown.

The sequence derives from an older man in good health. The chain joins TRBV12-5 to TRBJ2-3; no reliable D call. Sequencing used blood. DNA for the CDR3: TGTGCTAGTGTCACACAGCATAGCACAGATACGCAGTATTTT. This gives the protein CASVTQHSTDTQYF.